This paragraph reports one TCR beta chain. Its antigen is undetermined. V shed 1 base, J shed 6 bases, and the junction held 10 bases outside the gene matches. This CDR3 has 15 amino acids. Germline CDR1 reads DFQATT; CDR2 reads SNEGSKA (reference sequence). This sample is drawn from a study of T-cell reconstitution after alpha-beta-depleted transplantation in children. Points from the study as a whole: The high TCRbeta diversity at day 60 in some patients came from surviving recipient T cells and thymic progenitors. The origin of alpha-beta T cells about two months after transplant was reportedly several hundred expanded graft clones. Fresh T-cell production supplied most of the T-cell counts and diversity seen one year after transplant.

TCRbeta library construction was performed incorporating unique molecular identifiers. MiXCR was run by TCRdb on the PCR reads, yielding one entry per CDR3 protein. The sample carries 500,000 to 750,000 distinct CDR3 sequences, approximately 12% recorded once. The V gene is TRBV20-1, the J gene TRBJ1-1, with 8 bases aligning to TRBD1. The clonotype comes from a male patient aged 5 to 17 who had a stem cell transplant for acute myeloid leukemia, so the T cells may come from the graft donor. Sequencing was performed on PBMCs, mostly from graft donor cells, taken 360 days after TCRalphabeta/CD19-depleted stem cell transplant. CDR3 residues: CSARASGGDGAEAFF. As DNA, the CDR3 is TGCAGTGCTAGAGCTTCAGGGGGCGACGGCGCTGAAGCTTTCTTT.